The sequence of this TCR beta chain was determined in a study of a mutant IDH1 vaccine in newly diagnosed glioma. Across the whole study: Among treated patients, roughly 62% were male and around 40% female, and mean age was around 40 years. Patients were pretreated with radiotherapy, temozolomide, or both, mostly both.

Regarding time point: baseline, week 1 (first vaccination visit). This sample's treatment: pre-vaccination baseline after standard-of-care therapy. The CDR3 runs 15 residues. CDR1 is SGDLS, CDR2 YYNGEE, per germline. The V segment lost 3 bases and the J segment 10 bases; nucleotides outside the gene matches: 10. The table came from immunoSEQ multiplex PCR; TCRdb's copy has only in-frame clones and leaves some out. Among tens of thousands of clones listed, 75% to 85% were seen once. The sequence was collected from a man aged 35-49 years with glioma. Some clones in this sample may be carry-over from other donors' samples. The starting material was PBMCs, obtained from a glioma patient treated with radiotherapy, temozolomide or both. This sequence joins TRBV9 and TRBJ2-1; 10 bases fit TRBD2. The CDR3 spells CASSAERGGLGEQFF. The CDR3 nucleotides are TGTGCCAGCAGCGCAGAGCGGGGGGGCCTAGGGGAGCAGTTCTTC.